Listed below are T cell receptor beta chains from one sample, sequenced in a study of cytomegalovirus exposure and HLA in healthy donors. Profiling relied on immunoSEQ multiplex PCR, and the TCRdb table lists in-frame clones only, not all of them. The table records 160,000 or so clones, roughly 82% of them present only once. Sequenced: PBMCs. The receptors come from a woman aged 50 to 60 in good health and CMV-seropositive. Both conserved end residues are part of each CDR3. D genes are given only for firm matches. Clone size appears in some rows only: once, few, many, or a class for an expanded clone.

V gene	clone size	D gene	J gene	CDR3 protein	CDR3 DNA
TRBV2	-	TRBD1	TRBJ1-5	CASNRGLGNQPQHF	TGTGCCAGCAACAGGGGTTTGGGCAATCAGCCCCAGCATTTT
TRBV4-1	-	TRBD1	TRBJ1-5	CASSQEDREIQPQHF	TGCGCCAGCAGCCAAGAGGACAGGGAGATACAGCCCCAGCATTTT
TRBV9	once	-	TRBJ1-1	CASSVGFREAFF	TGTGCCAGCAGCGTAGGGTTCCGGGAAGCTTTCTTT
TRBV7-6	few	-	TRBJ1-4	CASTPGGGNEKLFF	TGTGCCAGCACCCCTGGCGGAGGTAATGAAAAACTGTTTTTT
TRBV10-3	-	-	TRBJ1-4	CAIGGQAGEKLFF	TGTGCCATCGGTGGGCAGGCCGGTGAAAAACTGTTTTTT
TRBV6-1	-	-	TRBJ1-1	CASSEKQAGSTEAFF	TGTGCCAGCAGTGAAAAGCAGGCAGGTAGCACTGAAGCTTTCTTT
TRBV6-1	-	TRBD2	TRBJ2-7	CASSSGTFYEQYF	TGTGCCAGCAGTAGCGGGACCTTCTACGAGCAGTACTTC
TRBV19	-	-	TRBJ2-1	CASSSASYNEQFF	TGTGCCAGTAGTAGCGCCTCCTACAATGAGCAGTTCTTC
TRBV7-2	-	-	TRBJ2-7	CASSLFPAYEQYF	TGTGCCAGCAGCTTATTCCCCGCCTACGAGCAGTACTTC
TRBV10-2	-	-	TRBJ2-7	CASSDGLTYEQYF	TGCGCCAGCAGTGATGGGCTTACCTACGAGCAGTACTTC
TRBV5-1	-	-	TRBJ2-7	CASSHHGLEPLEQYF	TGCGCCAGCAGCCACCACGGTCTCGAACCCCTCGAGCAGTACTTC
TRBV7-8	-	TRBD1	TRBJ1-6	CASSPPGQGRSPLHF	TGTGCCAGCAGCCCACCGGGACAGGGAAGATCACCCCTCCACTTT
TRBV5-8	-	-	TRBJ2-1	CASSLSLSGLNEQFF	TGTGCCAGCAGCTTGAGTCTGTCAGGCTTGAATGAGCAGTTCTTC
TRBV6-5	few	TRBD1	TRBJ1-4	CASSYSGQHEKLFF	TGTGCCAGCAGTTACTCGGGACAGCATGAAAAACTGTTTTTT
TRBV19	-	-	TRBJ1-3	CASSIVTGAGNTIYF	TGTGCCAGTAGTATAGTAACAGGCGCTGGAAACACCATATATTTT
TRBV7-9	-	TRBD1	TRBJ2-1	CASSRRQGYNEQFF	TGTGCCAGCAGCCGGAGACAGGGTTACAATGAGCAGTTCTTC
TRBV21-1	-	-	TRBJ2-1	CASSKEKRDEQFF	TGTGCCAGCAGCAAAGAGAAGAGGGATGAGCAGTTCTTC
TRBV19	-	-	TRBJ1-5	CASSRKRVDQPQHF	TGTGCCAGTAGTAGGAAGAGGGTGGATCAGCCCCAGCATTTT
TRBV5-1	-	-	TRBJ1-1	CASSQQGLNTEAFF	TGCGCCAGCAGCCAACAGGGACTGAACACTGAAGCTTTCTTT
TRBV6-1	-	-	TRBJ2-7	CASTETTEPWGEQYF	TGTGCCAGCACTGAGACGACAGAGCCCTGGGGCGAGCAGTACTTC
TRBV18	-	TRBD1	TRBJ1-6	CASSPTGGSNSPLHF	TGTGCCAGCTCACCTACAGGGGGAAGTAATTCACCCCTCCACTTT
TRBV27	few	-	TRBJ2-7	CASSLVGGNEQYF	TGTGCCAGCAGCCTCGTGGGGGGAAACGAGCAGTACTTC
TRBV6-5	-	-	TRBJ1-4	CASSYSKSRSWEKLFF	TGTGCCAGCAGTTACTCAAAGTCCCGGTCTTGGGAAAAACTGTTTTTT
TRBV30	-	-	TRBJ1-4	CAWSRATNEKLFF	TGTGCCTGGAGTCGTGCAACTAATGAAAAACTGTTTTTT
TRBV7-8	-	TRBD2	TRBJ2-7	CASSQGLAGSKHEQYF	TGTGCCAGCAGCCAGGGACTAGCGGGGTCTAAGCACGAGCAGTACTTC
TRBV18	few	-	TRBJ1-6	CASSNRDDSPLHF	TGTGCCAGCTCAAACAGGGATGATTCACCCCTCCACTTT
TRBV9	once	-	TRBJ1-5	CASSVTDSLTSPQHF	TGTGCCAGCAGCGTGACAGACAGTCTTACCTCCCCCCAGCATTTT
TRBV10-2	-	-	TRBJ2-3	CASSPGASASTDTQYF	TGCGCCAGCAGCCCCGGGGCTAGCGCTAGCACAGATACGCAGTATTTT
TRBV29-1	-	TRBD1	TRBJ1-1	CSVRTGMNTEAFF	TGCAGCGTTAGGACAGGGATGAACACTGAAGCTTTCTTT
TRBV5-6	once	TRBD2	TRBJ2-5	CASSSTSGSQETQYF	TGTGCCAGCAGCTCGACTAGCGGGTCCCAAGAGACCCAGTACTTC
TRBV7-6	-	TRBD2	TRBJ2-3	CASSLGGGGPTDTQYF	TGTGCCAGCAGCTTAGGTGGCGGGGGACCCACAGATACGCAGTATTTT
TRBV5-1	-	-	TRBJ2-7	CASSLAAVGSYEQYF	TGCGCCAGCAGCCTCGCGGCCGTGGGTTCCTACGAGCAGTACTTC
TRBV2	-	TRBD2	TRBJ2-7	CASRGDLAGLPSGEQYF	TGTGCCAGCCGAGGGGACTTAGCGGGGTTGCCTTCGGGTGAGCAGTACTTC
TRBV21-1	-	-	TRBJ2-7	CASSKEQGPYEQYF	TGTGCCAGCAGCAAAGAACAGGGACCCTACGAGCAGTACTTC
TRBV6-5	-	-	TRBJ1-4	CASSYVGAEGEKLFF	TGTGCCAGCAGTTACGTGGGGGCCGAGGGTGAAAAACTGTTTTTT
TRBV7-9	-	TRBD1	TRBJ2-5	CASRMDRGSETQYF	TGTGCCAGCAGGATGGACAGGGGCTCGGAGACCCAGTACTTC
TRBV5-6	-	-	TRBJ1-3	CASSLRGLSGNTIYF	TGTGCCAGCAGCTTAAGAGGCCTCTCTGGAAACACCATATATTTT
TRBV10-1	few	-	TRBJ2-3	CASSESQDTQYF	TGCGCCAGCAGTGAGTCTCAGGATACGCAGTATTTT
TRBV11-3	-	-	TRBJ2-5	CASSLGDSSNEETQYF	TGTGCCAGCAGCTTAGGCGATAGCTCTAACGAAGAGACCCAGTACTTC
TRBV6-1	-	-	TRBJ1-5	CASSELGEPQHF	TGTGCCAGCAGTGAACTAGGGGAGCCCCAGCATTTT
TRBV13	few	-	TRBJ2-3	CASSAQWGVSTDTQYF	TGTGCCAGCAGCGCACAGTGGGGGGTTAGCACAGATACGCAGTATTTT
TRBV2	once	-	TRBJ2-3	CASTVVSSTDTQYF	TGTGCCAGCACGGTTGTTTCAAGCACAGATACGCAGTATTTT
TRBV10-3	-	-	TRBJ2-7	CAISESHSLYEQYF	TGTGCCATCAGTGAGAGTCACTCGCTCTACGAGCAGTACTTC
TRBV15	once	-	TRBJ2-1	CATSRDRGGRLNEQFF	TGTGCCACCAGCAGAGATAGGGGGGGGCGTCTCAATGAGCAGTTCTTC
TRBV19	-	TRBD1	TRBJ1-1	CASSIGGEDTEAFF	TGTGCCAGCTCTATAGGGGGCGAGGACACTGAAGCTTTCTTT
TRBV2	-	TRBD2	TRBJ2-3	CASRGLASDTQYF	TGTGCCAGCAGGGGACTAGCGAGTGATACGCAGTATTTT
TRBV10-2	-	-	TRBJ2-6	CASRGQKEVLTF	TGCGCCAGCAGAGGACAGAAAGAAGTCCTGACTTTC
TRBV20-1	-	TRBD1	TRBJ1-1	CSARDRTRAFF	TGCAGTGCACGGGACAGAACAAGAGCTTTCTTT
TRBV2	-	-	TRBJ1-1	CASIGGGWSTEAFF	TGTGCCAGCATCGGTGGAGGATGGAGCACTGAAGCTTTCTTT
TRBV18	few	-	TRBJ1-5	CASSPEGSPYSNQPQHF	TGTGCCAGCTCACCGGAGGGAAGTCCCTATAGCAATCAGCCCCAGCATTTT